Each of the 23 T cell receptor beta chains below was sequenced from the same sample in a study of T cell responses to AZD1222 COVID-19 vaccine. Generated by immunoSEQ multiplex PCR, the TCRdb table keeps only in-frame clones and is missing some. The table lists about 90,000 clones, 70% to 90% of them singletons. The sample in question was peripheral blood, obtained on day 0 of MenACWY control vaccination. These receptors came from an adult in good health.

The J gene is TRBJ1-1, the V gene TRBV6-2 or TRBV6-3; 9 bases map to TRBD1. Germline V gene data show CDR1 as MNHEY and CDR2 as SVGEGT. Losses at the gene ends were 2 bases for V and 5 bases for J; bases not matched to a gene: 0. This CDR3 spans 13 amino acids. Here the CDR3 reads CASSYGTGTEAFF. CDR3 nucleotides: TGTGCCAGCAGTTACGGGACAGGGACTGAAGCTTTCTTT.

This sequence joins TRBV6-5 and TRBJ2-7; D is possibly TRBD1 or TRBD2 (5 bases each). Germline V gene data show CDR1 as MNHEY and CDR2 as SVGAGI. V lost 8 bases, J lost 3 bases, and 14 bases lay in between. CDR3 length: 13 amino acids. CDR3 sequence: CASAIGDHYEQYF. Here the CDR3 DNA reads TGTGCCAGCGCGATCGGGGACCACTACGAGCAGTACTTC.

The J gene is TRBJ1-2, the V gene TRBV2; 7 bases line up with TRBD1. Germline lookup yields CDR1 SNHLY and CDR2 FYNNEI. This CDR3 region has 14 residues. The trim removed 6 bases at V and 1 base at J, leaving 5 bases unmatched. This CDR3 reads CASSYRDSNYGYTF. The CDR3 bases are TGTGCCAGCAGCTACCGGGACAGTAACTATGGCTACACCTTC. The full variable domain, completed using reference TRBV2 and TRBJ1-2, is EPEVTQTPSHQVTQMGQEVILRCVPISNHLYFYWYRQILGQKVEFLVSFYNNEISEKSEIFDDQFSVERPDGSNFTLKIRSTKLEDSAMYFCASSYRDSNYGYTFGSGTRLTVV.

The CDR3 spells CASSDRDQPQHF. CDR3 DNA: TGTGCCAGCAGTGACAGAGATCAGCCCCAGCATTTT. V is TRBV6-1 and J is TRBJ1-5; D uncertain. The V gene lost 3 bases and the J gene lost 5 bases, with 5 bases spanning the gap. The length of the CDR3 is 12 residues. Looked up from germline, CDR1 is MNHNS and CDR2 is SASEGT.

V is TRBV18 and J is TRBJ1-1, with TRBD1 as a possible D gene (5 bases). Between the trimmed V and J ends, which lost 1 base and 1 base, there was a span of 10 bases. The CDR3 is made up of 15 amino acids. Germline CDR1 is KGHSH and CDR2 is LQKENI. DNA of the CDR3: TGTGCCAGCTCACCACGTGGGCAGGGGAACACTGAAGCTTTCTTT. Its protein is CASSPRGQGNTEAFF.

In its sample, this clone was seen once. The chain employs TRBV2 and TRBJ1-1; TRBD1 aligns across 8 bases. This CDR3 is built from 15 residues. From germline, CDR1 is SNHLY and CDR2 FYNNEI. Germline trimming cut 6 bases from V and 5 bases from J; bases unmatched to any gene: 11. CDR3 amino acids: CASSPRQGSGTEAFF. For the CDR3, the DNA is TGTGCCAGCAGCCCTCGACAGGGGTCGGGAACTGAAGCTTTCTTT.

The rearrangement links TRBV11-2 to TRBJ1-6; D not resolved. V dropped 0 bases and J dropped 9 bases, with 12 bases sitting between them. Per the germline V gene, CDR1 is SGHAT and CDR2 is FQNNGV. The CDR3 runs 15 residues. The CDR3 coding sequence is TGTGCCAGCAGCTTAGAATGGGCGGCAGTTTCACCCCTCCACTTT. This sequence encodes CASSLEWAAVSPLHF.

The V and J genes are TRBV6-5 and TRBJ2-7; 7 nucleotides match TRBD1. Germline V gene sequence: CDR1 MNHEY, CDR2 SVGAGI. V was clipped by 4 bases and J by 6 bases; unmatched bases: 15. The CDR3 spans 16 residues. CDR3 sequence reads: CASSLTDRLLSGEQYF. CDR3 sequence (DNA): TGTGCCAGCAGTTTGACGGACAGGCTCCTGAGTGGCGAGCAGTACTTC.

This sequence joins TRBV7-3 and TRBJ2-6; D remains ambiguous. Germline lookup yields CDR1 SGHTA and CDR2 FQGTGA. CDR3 length: 15 residues. V was shortened by 2 bases and J by 0 bases, with 5 bases between the two germline ends. The CDR3 region is CASSLPHSGANVLTF. In DNA, the CDR3 is TGTGCCAGCAGCTTACCACACTCTGGGGCCAACGTCCTGACTTTC.

V is TRBV30 and J is TRBJ1-2; D may be TRBD1 (6 bases). The germline V gene encodes CDR1 GTSNPN and CDR2 SVGIG (reference sequence). This CDR3 has 13 amino acids. V was pared by 2 bases and J by 7 bases, with 14 bases between. The CDR3, as DNA: TGTGCCTGGAGTCTGGGGGCGCGTCGTGGCTACACCTTC. Translating it yields CAWSLGARRGYTF.

This chain joins TRBV5-6 and TRBJ1-1; tentative D call: TRBD1 (6 bases). The CDR3 has 15 amino acids. CDR1 and CDR2 from the germline V gene are SGHDT and YYEEEE. Trimming removed 3 bases from V and 1 base from J, with 13 bases in between. The CDR3 DNA follows: TGTGCCAGCAGCTCAGGGGTTTTTTCGAACACTGAAGCTTTCTTT. This sequence encodes CASSSGVFSNTEAFF. Full variable domain (missing parts from reference TRBV5-6 and TRBJ1-1): DAGVTQSPTHLIKTRGQQVTLRCSPKSGHDTVSWYQQALGQGPQFIFQYYEEEERQRGNFPDRFSGHQFPNYSSELNVNALLLGDSALYLCASSSGVFSNTEAFFGQGTRLTVV.

V gene TRBV7-9 combines with J gene TRBJ2-5, with unresolved D. The germline V gene encodes CDR1 SEHNR and CDR2 FQNEAQ (reference sequence). The CDR3 runs to 14 residues. V gave up 0 bases and J gave up 7 bases, with 12 bases separating them. CDR3 in DNA: TGTGCCAGCAGCTTAGCCGGCCCCCTTCGGACCCAGTACTTC. It specifies CASSLAGPLRTQYF.

The chain combines TRBV6-5 with TRBJ2-7; D gene uncertain. Germline-derived CDR1 and CDR2 are MNHEY and SVGAGI. Trimming cost V 10 bases and J 5 bases, with 15 bases left between them. The CDR3 runs to 12 residues. The DNA of the CDR3 is TGTGCCACCTCCTCTCTGATGAACGAGCAGTACTTC. It is translated as CATSSLMNEQYF.

The rearrangement joins TRBV5-1 to TRBJ1-1; possible D gene TRBD1, 5 bases. Per the germline V gene, CDR1 is SGHRS and CDR2 is YFSETQ. The germline V and J ends were trimmed by 0 bases and 1 base, with 7 bases remaining between them. The CDR3 loop spans 14 amino acids. CDR3 loop: CASSLVQGNTEAFF. The CDR3, as DNA: TGCGCCAGCAGCTTGGTTCAGGGGAACACTGAAGCTTTCTTT.

The chain links TRBV18 to TRBJ1-2; 7 nucleotides match TRBD1. The length of the CDR3 is 18 residues. Germline V gene sequence: CDR1 KGHSH, CDR2 LQKENI. Trimming cost V 1 base and J 1 base; bases outside gene matches: 12. CDR3 nucleotide sequence: TGTGCCAGCTCACCACTGAGACAGGGACCCTTAGTTAACTATGGCTACACCTTC. It specifies CASSPLRQGPLVNYGYTF.

The chain is built from TRBV6-1 and TRBJ2-3; 10 bases map to TRBD2. The V gene end was trimmed by 1 base and the J gene end by 2 bases; junction bases not matched to a gene: 3. Germline CDR1 is MNHNS and CDR2 is SASEGT. The CDR3 covers 16 residues. CDR3 protein: CASSEELAGFTDTQYF. DNA of the CDR3: TGTGCCAGCAGTGAAGAACTAGCGGGGTTCACAGATACGCAGTATTTT.

The CDR3 sequence is CASSLKGPASSTDTQYF. CDR3 bases: TGTGCCAGCAGCTTAAAAGGGCCCGCGAGCTCCACAGATACGCAGTATTTT. The chain has TRBV7-2 and TRBJ2-3; no clear D. V dropped 2 bases and J dropped 2 bases, with 17 bases sitting between them. There are 17 residues in the CDR3. CDR1 and CDR2 (germline): SGHTA, FQGNSA.

The V gene is TRBV3-1 (or the pseudogene TRBV3-2), the J gene TRBJ2-5; possible D gene TRBD2, 6 bases. V was pared by 4 bases and J by 5 bases, with 17 bases between. This CDR3 is 15 amino acids long. The germline V gene has CDR1 LGHDT and CDR2 YNNKEL (reference sequence). The CDR3 is CASSRGVNYEETQYF. Written as DNA, the CDR3 is TGTGCCAGCAGCCGCGGGGTTAACTACGAGGAGACCCAGTACTTC.

V gene TRBV12-3 or TRBV12-4 combines with J gene TRBJ1-6; 10 nucleotides agree with TRBD1. V lost 6 bases to trimming and J lost 19 bases; unmatched junction nucleotides: 9. The length of the CDR3 is 12 residues. Written as DNA, the CDR3 is TGTGCCAGCAGCCCAGACAGGGGGCTTCTGCACTTT. Its translation: CASSPDRGLLHF.

This chain joins TRBV6-2 or TRBV6-3 and TRBJ1-2; the D is unclear. The CDR3 loop spans 13 amino acids. V lost 2 bases to trimming and J lost 5 bases, with 9 bases between them. The germline V gene has CDR1 MNHEY and CDR2 SVGEGT. CDR3 sequence (DNA): TGTGCCAGCAGTTACACGGCAGAGTATGGCTACACCTTC. It specifies CASSYTAEYGYTF.

The chain recombines TRBV5-1 with TRBJ2-7; 8 bases map to TRBD2. Per the germline V gene, CDR1 is SGHRS and CDR2 is YFSETQ. The CDR3 is 17 amino acids. With 1 base clipped from V and 5 bases from J, the junction kept 14 bases outside the gene matches. The CDR3 DNA sequence: TGCGCCAGCAGCTTGACCCCGCGGGGGGCTTCGGGGGACGAGCAGTACTTC. Residues: CASSLTPRGASGDEQYF.

V usage is TRBV7-2 and J usage is TRBJ2-7, with D possibly called TRBD1 or TRBD2 (5 bases each). The CDR3 covers 15 residues. Trimming pared 5 bases from V and 2 bases from J, leaving 16 bases between. Germline V gene sequence: CDR1 SGHTA, CDR2 FQGNSA. The CDR3 nucleotides read TGTGCCAGCAGCACGAACCCGGGACCCCCCTACGAGCAGTACTTC. Its translation: CASSTNPGPPYEQYF.

Details on this clone: No DNA is shown, since the ends of the CDR3 on it are uncertain; the CDR3 is the one TCRdb lists. The CDR3 loop reads CAGKYQETQYFGPGAQETQYF. The rearrangement joins TRBV19 to TRBJ2-5; TRBD1 was called by the table and not checked on the DNA. Looked up from germline, CDR1 is LNHDA and CDR2 is SQIVND (reference sequence). Ends included, the CDR3 has 21 residues.